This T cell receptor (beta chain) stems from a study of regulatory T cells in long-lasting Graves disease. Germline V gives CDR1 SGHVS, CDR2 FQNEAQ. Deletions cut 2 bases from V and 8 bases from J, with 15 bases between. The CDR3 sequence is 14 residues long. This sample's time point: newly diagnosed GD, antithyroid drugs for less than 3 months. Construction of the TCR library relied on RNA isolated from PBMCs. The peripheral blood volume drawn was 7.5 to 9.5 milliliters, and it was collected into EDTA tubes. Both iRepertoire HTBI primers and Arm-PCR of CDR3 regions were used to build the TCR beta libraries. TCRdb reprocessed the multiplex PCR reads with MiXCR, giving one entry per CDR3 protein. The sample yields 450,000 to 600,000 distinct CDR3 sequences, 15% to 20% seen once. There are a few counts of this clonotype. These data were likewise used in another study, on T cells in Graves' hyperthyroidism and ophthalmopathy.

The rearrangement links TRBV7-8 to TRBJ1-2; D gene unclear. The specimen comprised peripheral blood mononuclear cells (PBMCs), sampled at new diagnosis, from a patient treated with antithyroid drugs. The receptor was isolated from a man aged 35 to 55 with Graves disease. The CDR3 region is CASSLLRGLIGYTF. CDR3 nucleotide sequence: TGTGCCAGCAGCTTACTGCGGGGATTAATAGGCTACACCTTC.